Many counts were recorded for the clone carrying this T cell receptor beta chain. What it binds is unknown. The germline gives CDR1 MNHEY, CDR2 SVGEGT. Trimming cost V 5 bases and J 2 bases, with 7 bases left between them. CDR3 length: 12 residues. This specimen belongs to a study of Graves' ophthalmopathy and Graves' hyperthyroidism. Across the whole study: Untreated patients at initial diagnosis provided peripheral blood. General study findings and limits: This model predicted ophthalmopathy progression (sensitivity roughly 71%, specificity roughly 72%).

Beta-chain TCR CDR3 regions were amplified from RNA transcripts. Second-round multiplex PCR came after first-round RT-PCR with HTBI primers. TCRdb used MiXCR to reprocess the multiplex PCR reads, holding one entry per CDR3 protein. The data hold 340,000 or so distinct CDR3 sequences, with roughly 17% observed a single time. Moderate-to-severe activity, CAS ≥3, NOSPECS ≥4 and duration under 3 months were recorded for donors with ophthalmopathy. Orbital computed tomography, thyroid ultrasound, TRAb, serum thyroxine and clinical symptoms formed the basis of diagnosis. V and J are TRBV6-2 or TRBV6-3 and TRBJ2-7; D gene unclear. The sample consisted of peripheral blood. The receptor comes from an adult man with Graves' ophthalmopathy. The DNA for the CDR3 is TGTGCCAGCAGTAACAGTGCCTACGAGCAGTACTTC. This codes for CASSNSAYEQYF.